This T cell receptor (beta chain) stems from a study of T cell responses to AZD1222 COVID-19 vaccine. Whole-study results and caveats: At 160-218 and 743-854, vaccine-associated CD4 TCRs were dominant, and they spanned spike. Donors skewed white British and female; clonal diversity was possibly underestimated. Unmutated variant regions reportedly attract nearly half of all spike-specific TCRs.

The table came from immunoSEQ multiplex PCR; TCRdb's copy has only in-frame clones and leaves some out. The table lists approximately 190,000 clones, approximately 91% of them singletons. V lost 3 bases to trimming and J lost 2 bases; unmatched junction nucleotides: 4. The CDR3 runs to 16 residues. Per germline, CDR1 MDHEN and CDR2 SYDVKM. About this clone: The antigen remains undetermined.

Sequences were derived from peripheral blood, sampled on day 0 of AZD1222 vaccination. The rearrangement uses TRBV28 and TRBJ2-7; TRBD2 matches at 13 bases. This clonotype originated in an adult in good health. CDR3: CASSFEGTSGTYEQYF. The CDR3 DNA sequence: TGTGCCAGCAGTTTTGAGGGGACTAGCGGGACCTACGAGCAGTACTTC.